These 17 T cell receptor beta chains came from one sample sequenced in a study of control samples from healthy donors and cancer patients. The method was immunoSEQ multiplex PCR; TCRdb's version includes in-frame clones alone and lacks a portion of them. Here the sample spans 50,000 to 65,000 clones, 90% being singletons. The sample consisted of PBMCs. The receptors stem from a woman aged 50 to 60 with colorectal cancer.

V gene TRBV7-9 combines with J gene TRBJ2-2; D perhaps matches TRBD1 (6 bases). V was pared by 0 bases and J by 1 base, with 9 bases between. Germline-derived CDR1 and CDR2 are SEHNR and FQNEAQ (reference sequence). The CDR3 runs to 16 residues. The chain's CDR3 is CASSLAATGNTGELFF. The CDR3, as DNA: TGTGCCAGCAGCTTAGCAGCGACAGGGAACACCGGGGAGCTGTTTTTT.

The chain joins TRBV11-2 to TRBJ2-2; TRBD2 aligns across 7 bases. CDR1 and CDR2 from the germline V gene are SGHAT and FQNNGV. J lost 3 bases, V lost 2 bases, and 6 bases had no gene match. The CDR3 is 16 amino acids. CDR3 protein: CASSLRAGDYTGELFF. For the CDR3, the DNA is TGTGCCAGCAGCTTAAGGGCGGGGGACTACACCGGGGAGCTGTTTTTT.

This clone has only a few counts. The chain links TRBV2 to TRBJ1-2; D unresolved. V lost 8 bases to trimming and J lost 6 bases, with 16 bases between them. Germline V gene sequence: CDR1 SNHLY, CDR2 FYNNEI. This CDR3 has 13 amino acids. Here the CDR3 DNA reads TGTGCCAGCTGTTCTGAACCAGTCGATGGCTACACCTTC. Its translation: CASCSEPVDGYTF. Drawing the rest from reference TRBV2 and TRBJ1-2, the complete variable domain is EPEVTQTPSHQVTQMGQEVILRCVPISNHLYFYWYRQILGQKVEFLVSFYNNEISEKSEIFDDQFSVERPDGSNFTLKIRSTKLEDSAMYFCASCSEPVDGYTFGSGTRLTVV.

This clone was seen just once. The chain employs TRBV12-3 or TRBV12-4 and TRBJ1-4; unclear D gene. V was shortened by 3 bases and J by 7 bases, with 6 bases between the two germline ends. The CDR3 extends over 12 amino acids. Written as DNA, the CDR3 is TGTGCCAGCAGTTTTTATCGTGAAAAACTGTTTTTT. Its protein is CASSFYREKLFF.

The gene calls are TRBV6-5 and TRBJ1-6; tentative D call: TRBD1 (5 bases). The CDR3 length is 15 residues. V was cut by 5 bases and J by 6 bases, with 14 bases left in between. Looked up from germline, CDR1 is MNHEY and CDR2 is SVGAGI. The CDR3: CASSPRGQGNSPLHF. Here the CDR3 DNA reads TGTGCCAGCAGTCCCCGAGGGCAGGGTAATTCACCCCTCCACTTT.

The rearrangement links TRBV2 to TRBJ2-1; the D is unclear. V was pared by 8 bases and J by 0 bases, with 14 bases between. CDR1 is SNHLY, CDR2 FYNNEI, per germline. The CDR3 extends over 15 amino acids. Here the CDR3 reads CASEIGGSSYNEQFF. CDR3 DNA: TGTGCCAGCGAAATCGGCGGAAGCTCCTACAATGAGCAGTTCTTC.

This chain links TRBV28 with TRBJ1-5; D is perhaps TRBD1 (5 bases). The CDR3 consists of 14 residues. The germline CDR1 and CDR2 sequences are MDHEN and SYDVKM. V shed 2 bases and J shed 3 bases, with 8 bases lying between them. CDR3 nucleotides: TGTGCCAGCAGTTTAGCGACAGACAATCAGCCCCAGCATTTT. It encodes CASSLATDNQPQHF.

This chain links TRBV7-7 with TRBJ2-6, with no clear D. Trimming removed 6 bases from V and 2 bases from J, with 11 bases in between. The CDR3 loop spans 15 amino acids. The V gene's germline CDR1 is SSHAT and CDR2 FNYEAQ (reference sequence). The CDR3 reads CASSPGPAGANVLTF. CDR3 nucleotides: TGTGCCAGCAGTCCCGGGCCAGCTGGGGCCAACGTCCTGACTTTC.

V and J are TRBV10-1 and TRBJ2-7; TRBD1 aligns across 8 bases. CDR3 length: 13 amino acids. V shed 5 bases and J 2 bases; nucleotides not matched to a gene: 2. Germline V gene sequence: CDR1 WNHNN, CDR2 SYGVQD (reference sequence). The CDR3, as DNA: TGCGCCAGCAGTTTGACAGGGGCCTACGAGCAGTACTTC. Amino acids: CASSLTGAYEQYF.

The chain links TRBV29-1 to TRBJ1-2; 8 nucleotides line up with TRBD1. The CDR3 is 13 amino acids. Unmatched junction bases numbered 4, after V lost 7 bases and J lost 0 bases. Per germline, CDR1 SQVTM and CDR2 ANQGSEA. DNA for the CDR3: TGCAGCGGGGGGACAGGCTCTAACTATGGCTACACCTTC. It specifies CSGGTGSNYGYTF.

The DNA for the CDR3 is TGTGCTAGTGGAGTCCCGGGACAGGGAGACACTGAAGCTTTCTTT. This sequence encodes CASGVPGQGDTEAFF. The J gene is TRBJ1-1, the V gene TRBV12-5; TRBD1 matches 9 bases. This CDR3 has 15 amino acids. V was clipped by 6 bases and J by 3 bases; unmatched bases: 8. Germline CDR1 LGHNT, CDR2 FRNRAP.

The CDR3 DNA follows: TGTGCCAGCAGCCAAGATTTGGGACAGGGGCTAACGAACACTGAAGCTTTCTTT. Protein: CASSQDLGQGLTNTEAFF. This sequence joins TRBV3-1 (or the pseudogene TRBV3-2) and TRBJ1-1; 10 bases are shared with TRBD1. The germline V gene has CDR1 LGHDT and CDR2 YNNKEL (reference sequence). The CDR3 loop spans 18 amino acids. Unmatched junction bases numbered 8, after V lost 0 bases and J lost 1 base.

CDR3 DNA: TGTGCCAGCAGCCGGGGGGCTCCCGCCTACACAGATACGCAGTATTTT. Translated: CASSRGAPAYTDTQYF. The J gene is TRBJ2-3, the V gene TRBV14; tentatively, D is TRBD1 or TRBD2 (6 bases each). CDR3 length: 16 residues. Germline lookup yields CDR1 SGHDN and CDR2 FVKESK. Trimming pared 4 bases from V and 2 bases from J, leaving 16 bases between.

In this sample, this clone turned up once. The chain uses TRBV30 and TRBJ1-1, with 10 positions matching TRBD1. CDR1 is GTSNPN and CDR2 is SVGIG in the germline V gene (reference sequence). J gave up 2 bases and V 1 base, and 7 bases lay outside the gene matches. This CDR3 contains 16 residues. The CDR3: CAWSELGDRGNTEAFF. The CDR3 DNA follows: TGTGCCTGGAGTGAACTAGGGGACAGGGGAAACACTGAAGCTTTCTTT. The variable domain in full, with the rest retrieved from reference TRBV30 and TRBJ1-1, is SQTIHQWPATLVQPVGSPLSLECTVEGTSNPNLYWYRQAAGRGLQLLFYSVGIGQISSEVPQNLSASRPQDRQFILSSKKLLLSDSGFYLCAWSELGDRGNTEAFFGQGTRLTVV.

V usage is TRBV7-9 and J usage is TRBJ2-7, with D unclear. The CDR3 runs to 13 residues. Germline CDR1 is SEHNR and CDR2 is FQNEAQ (reference sequence). V was clipped by 5 bases and J by 6 bases, with 14 bases between them. The CDR3 nucleotides are TGTGCCAGCAGCCTTCAAGGGTTCTCCGAGCAGTACTTC. Translating it yields CASSLQGFSEQYF.

This chain links TRBV15 with TRBJ2-7, with TRBD2 as a possible D gene (5 bases). Germline V lookup: CDR1 LNHNV, CDR2 YYDKDF (reference sequence). The CDR3 consists of 14 residues. V lost 0 bases to trimming and J lost 1 base, with 7 bases between them. The CDR3 DNA follows: TGTGCCACCAGCAGAGATCCGGGATCCTACGAGCAGTACTTC. Its protein is CATSRDPGSYEQYF. The whole variable domain, remainder taken from reference TRBV15 and TRBJ2-7, is DAMVIQNPRYQVTQFGKPVTLSCSQTLNHNVMYWYQQKSSQAPKLLFHYYDKDFNNEADTPDNFQSRRPNTSFCFLDIRSPGLGDTAMYLCATSRDPGSYEQYFGPGTRLTVT.

This clone is a singleton in its sample. V gene TRBV11-2 combines with J gene TRBJ2-7; 7 bases agree with TRBD2. The CDR3 has 16 amino acids. Germline V gene lookup returns CDR1 SGHAT and CDR2 FQNNGV. V dropped 4 bases and J dropped 2; count of bases not matched to a gene: 11. As DNA, the CDR3 is TGTGCCAGCAGCTCCGCCGCTGTGGGGACTACCTACGAGCAGTACTTC. This gives the protein CASSSAAVGTTYEQYF.